Presented here are 32 T cell receptor beta chains from one specimen sequenced in a study of shared clonotypes between healthy human individuals. TCRdb's table, derived via immunoSEQ multiplex PCR, lists solely in-frame clones and lacks some. The profile shows some 580,000 clones, almost 97% of them singletons. The specimen was naive CD4+ T cells sorted from blood. The subset: CD45RA+ positively selected. The receptors were sampled from a woman aged 25 to 39 in good health.

The chain combines TRBV5-1 with TRBJ2-3; D remains ambiguous. The germline gives CDR1 SGHRS, CDR2 YFSETQ. The CDR3 runs 14 residues. With 1 base removed from V and 5 bases from J, the gap between germline ends came to 11 bases. The DNA of the CDR3 is TGCGCCAGCAGCTTGAGGACCGCACGAGATACGCAGTATTTT. This translates into CASSLRTARDTQYF.

The chain employs TRBV27 and TRBJ1-2; 9 bases are a match to TRBD1. CDR1 is MNHEY and CDR2 is SMNVEV in the germline V gene (reference sequence). After removal of 6 bases from V and 1 base from J, the junction contained 3 bases not matched to a gene. The CDR3 has 14 residues. This chain's CDR3 is CASRGTGFNYGYTF. The DNA for the CDR3 is TGTGCCAGCAGGGGGACAGGGTTTAACTATGGCTACACCTTC.

The V call is TRBV10-2, the J call TRBJ1-5; the match to TRBD1 covers 8 bases. CDR3 length: 14 residues. The V and J ends lost 3 bases and 10 bases, in that order; junction bases with no gene match: 8. Per germline, CDR1 WSHSY and CDR2 SAAADI. Here the CDR3 reads CASSDEQGASPQHF. Written as DNA, the CDR3 is TGCGCCAGCAGTGATGAGCAGGGGGCCTCTCCCCAGCATTTT.

The chain uses TRBV6-6 and TRBJ2-7; D is ambiguous. This CDR3 has 16 residues. V dropped 5 bases and J dropped 0 bases, with 17 bases sitting between them. The germline V gene encodes CDR1 MNHNY and CDR2 SVGAGI (reference sequence). The CDR3 here is CASSTKRVASSYEQYF. The CDR3, as DNA: TGTGCCAGCAGTACCAAAAGAGTTGCGAGCTCCTACGAGCAGTACTTC.

This chain links TRBV5-1 with TRBJ2-3; D not certain. CDR3 length equals 14 residues. V was trimmed by 0 bases and J by 6 bases, leaving 11 bases between them. The germline V gene encodes CDR1 SGHRS and CDR2 YFSETQ. CDR3 in amino acids: CASSLEANMDTQYF. The DNA of the CDR3 is TGCGCCAGCAGCTTGGAGGCTAATATGGATACGCAGTATTTT.

The chain couples TRBV29-1 to TRBJ2-7, with 13 bases identical to TRBD2. Germline lookup yields CDR1 SQVTM and CDR2 ANQGSEA. Losses at the gene ends were 4 bases for V and 3 bases for J; bases not matched to a gene: 12. The CDR3 covers 17 residues. DNA of the CDR3: TGCAGCGTTGCAAACCCGGGACTAGCGGGAAGGAGCTACGAGCAGTACTTC. Translation gives CSVANPGLAGRSYEQYF.

The genes are TRBV18 and TRBJ1-1; no clear D. The V gene's germline CDR1 is KGHSH and CDR2 LQKENI. Trimming took 3 bases from V and 6 from J, leaving 11 bases between them. The CDR3 covers 13 residues. The CDR3 region is CASSPTSLAEAFF. The CDR3, as DNA: TGTGCCAGCTCACCTACTTCATTGGCTGAAGCTTTCTTT.

CDR3 sequence reads: CASSLVRARFQNTEAFF. DNA of the CDR3: TGCGCCAGCAGCTTGGTGCGGGCTCGTTTTCAGAACACTGAAGCTTTCTTT. The V and J genes are TRBV5-1 and TRBJ1-1; D is unresolved. The V end was cut by 0 bases, the J end by 1 base, with 16 bases between. Germline CDR1 and CDR2: SGHRS and YFSETQ. The CDR3 extends over 17 amino acids.

This chain connects TRBV7-9 to TRBJ1-1; a possible D gene is TRBD1 (5 bases). Trimming took 3 bases from V and 4 from J, leaving 12 bases between them. There are 14 residues in the CDR3. The germline CDR1 and CDR2 sequences are SEHNR and FQNEAQ (reference sequence). This CDR3 is CASSLKQVSTEAFF. The CDR3, as DNA: TGTGCCAGCAGCTTGAAACAGGTGTCCACTGAAGCTTTCTTT.

This chain connects TRBV5-4 to TRBJ1-1, with TRBD1 identical over 7 bases. Trimming removed 4 bases from V and 4 bases from J; junction bases left unmatched: 4. The germline gives CDR1 SGHNT, CDR2 YYREEE (reference sequence). CDR3 length: 13 residues. The CDR3 spells CASSRQGSTEAFF. DNA of the CDR3: TGTGCCAGCAGCCGACAGGGAAGCACTGAAGCTTTCTTT.

The chain combines TRBV28 with TRBJ1-1, with D uncertain. Trimming pared 3 bases from V and 1 base from J, leaving 6 bases between. This CDR3 is 13 amino acids long. In germline, CDR1 is MDHEN, CDR2 SYDVKM. In DNA form, the CDR3 reads TGTGCCAGCAGTTTGGCGGGGAACACTGAAGCTTTCTTT. As protein: CASSLAGNTEAFF.

The chain couples TRBV6-1 to TRBJ2-1; weak D call: TRBD1 (6 bases). Germline V CDR1 and CDR2: MNHNS, SASEGT. Trimming removed 4 bases at V and 6 bases at J, with 16 bases between. The CDR3 is 15 amino acids. In DNA, the CDR3 is TGTGCCAGCAGTGCGGTGGCAGGGGATGGCAATGAGCAGTTCTTC. Encoded protein: CASSAVAGDGNEQFF.

The rearrangement links TRBV5-1 to TRBJ2-2; 7 bases fit TRBD2. Trimming removed 3 bases from V and 0 bases from J; junction bases left unmatched: 11. The CDR3 contains 18 residues. Germline CDR1 and CDR2: SGHRS and YFSETQ. CDR3 residues: CASSSSPSGIANTGELFF. The CDR3, as DNA: TGCGCCAGCAGCTCCTCCCCAAGCGGGATCGCGAACACCGGGGAGCTGTTTTTT.

J is TRBJ2-1 and V is TRBV6-1; no clear D. This CDR3 spans 14 amino acids. Germline V gene data show CDR1 as MNHNS and CDR2 as SASEGT. Trimming took off 4 bases at V and 1 base at J, with 8 bases between the two ends. The CDR3 DNA is TGTGCCAGCAGTGTAGAGGCTTCCTACAATGAGCAGTTCTTC. Its translation is CASSVEASYNEQFF.

This rearrangement joins TRBV10-2 to TRBJ2-1; 9 bases agree with TRBD2. Per the germline V gene, CDR1 is WSHSY and CDR2 is SAAADI. This CDR3 region has 14 residues. After removal of 3 bases from V and 4 bases from J, the junction contained 1 base not matched to a gene. CDR3 in DNA: TGCGCCAGCAGTGATACTAGCGGGTACAATGAGCAGTTCTTC. Translation: CASSDTSGYNEQFF.

This chain uses TRBV4-1 with TRBJ1-3; D unclear. V lost 1 base and J lost 3, with 7 bases in between. Germline-derived CDR1 and CDR2 are MGHRA and YSYEKL. There are 14 residues in the CDR3. CDR3 DNA: TGCGCCAGCAGCCAAGTGGAGGGTGGAAACACCATATATTTT. Protein product: CASSQVEGGNTIYF.

The CDR3 sequence is CASSFDRDTGELFF. CDR3 bases: TGTGCCAGCAGTTTCGATAGGGACACCGGGGAGCTGTTTTTT. V gene TRBV6-5 combines with J gene TRBJ2-2, with D uncertain. The CDR3 has 14 residues. Trimming removed 4 bases from V and 3 bases from J, with 9 bases in between. Germline CDR1 MNHEY, CDR2 SVGAGI.

The chain employs TRBV7-2 and TRBJ2-3, with D possibly TRBD2 on 5 matching bases. This CDR3 spans 13 amino acids. The germline V gene has CDR1 SGHTA and CDR2 FQGNSA. Trimming shortened V by 2 bases and J by 6 bases, and 9 bases separated the two germline ends. CDR3 sequence reads: CASSLKGGDTQYF. Here the CDR3 DNA reads TGTGCCAGCAGCTTAAAGGGCGGGGATACGCAGTATTTT.

This clone was seen a single time. The chain recombines TRBV27 with TRBJ2-1; D is possibly TRBD2 (5 bases). Trimming took 5 bases from V and 7 from J, leaving 15 bases between them. CDR3 size: 14 residues. CDR1 MNHEY and CDR2 SMNVEV come from the germline V gene (reference sequence). The CDR3 sequence: CASSHERRGNEQFF. CDR3 sequence (DNA): TGTGCCAGCAGTCACGAGCGGCGCGGGAATGAGCAGTTCTTC.

The chain carries TRBV2 and TRBJ1-2; 7 positions match TRBD1. CDR1 is SNHLY and CDR2 is FYNNEI in the germline V gene. V lost 7 bases, J lost 8 bases, and 7 bases stayed unmatched. The length of the CDR3 is 12 residues. The CDR3 region is CASTKTGSGYTF. The CDR3, as DNA: TGTGCCAGCACCAAGACAGGGAGCGGCTACACCTTC.

The chain combines TRBV6-6 with TRBJ1-5; the D is unclear. V dropped 8 bases and J dropped 2 bases, with 13 bases sitting between them. Germline V gene sequence: CDR1 MNHNY, CDR2 SVGAGI (reference sequence). This CDR3 has 14 amino acids. CDR3 residues: CASCSRDGNQPQHF. CDR3 DNA: TGTGCCAGCTGCTCGAGGGATGGCAATCAGCCCCAGCATTTT.

This chain joins TRBV27 and TRBJ2-7, with 9 positions matching TRBD1. The CDR3 has 14 amino acids. V lost 6 bases and J lost 1; bases outside the gene matches: 4. Per germline, CDR1 MNHEY and CDR2 SMNVEV (reference sequence). Here the CDR3 DNA reads TGTGCCAGCAGAGTACAGGGGGCTTCCTACGAGCAGTACTTC. Its protein is CASRVQGASYEQYF.

The genes are TRBV28 and TRBJ2-7; TRBD1 aligns across 7 bases. V lost 6 bases to trimming and J lost 0 bases; unmatched junction nucleotides: 11. Per the germline V gene, CDR1 is MDHEN and CDR2 is SYDVKM. This CDR3 is built from 16 residues. The CDR3 here is CASRVGGGRSSYEQYF. The CDR3 DNA is TGTGCCAGCAGAGTAGGGGGCGGGCGAAGCTCCTACGAGCAGTACTTC. Full variable domain (missing parts from reference TRBV28 and TRBJ2-7): DVKVTQSSRYLVKRTGEKVFLECVQDMDHENMFWYRQDPGLGLRLIYFSYDVKMKEKGDIPEGYSVSREKKERFSLILESASTNQTSMYLCASRVGGGRSSYEQYFGPGTRLTVT.

The gene calls are TRBV19 and TRBJ2-7; D may match TRBD1 or TRBD2 (6 bases each). V was pared by 3 bases and J by 6 bases, with 24 bases between. Germline V CDR1 and CDR2: LNHDA, SQIVND (reference sequence). CDR3 length equals 17 residues. CDR3 in DNA: TGTGCCAGTAGTATCGGTGGCGGGGCAGGGGCCTTTGGCGAGCAGTACTTC. Its protein is CASSIGGGAGAFGEQYF.

This rearrangement joins TRBV4-2 to TRBJ2-1; TRBD2 is a possible D gene (6 bases). Trimming left V 4 bases short and J 12 bases short, with 10 bases between. CDR3 size: 11 residues. The V gene's germline CDR1 is LGHNA and CDR2 YNFKEQ. This CDR3 reads CASSRDGRQFF. In DNA form, the CDR3 reads TGTGCCAGCAGCCGGGACGGGAGGCAGTTCTTC.

This clone was recorded only once. This chain uses TRBV27 with TRBJ1-2, with D hard to call. The V gene's germline CDR1 is MNHEY and CDR2 SMNVEV (reference sequence). The V end was cut by 5 bases, the J end by 4 bases, with 11 bases between. CDR3 length: 13 amino acids. The CDR3 spells CASSKRRGYGYTF. CDR3 nucleotide sequence: TGTGCCAGCAGTAAACGGAGAGGCTATGGCTACACCTTC.

As concerns this clone: At the DNA level, this CDR3 is encoded by other sequences in the same sample as well. The chain joins TRBV5-1 to TRBJ2-2; the match to TRBD2 covers 10 bases. The CDR3 has 14 residues. CDR1 and CDR2 from the germline V gene are SGHRS and YFSETQ. The V and J ends lost 2 bases and 5 bases, in that order; junction bases with no gene match: 0. The CDR3 DNA reads as TGCGCCAGCAGCTTAGCGGGAGGGACCGGGGAGCTGTTTTTT. Its translation is CASSLAGGTGELFF.

The chain is built from TRBV2 and TRBJ2-7; D remains ambiguous. Trimming left V 2 bases short and J 3 bases short, with 11 bases between. The germline V gene encodes CDR1 SNHLY and CDR2 FYNNEI. CDR3 length equals 14 residues. Here the CDR3 reads CASSESVSSYEQYF. The CDR3, as DNA: TGTGCCAGCAGTGAATCGGTCAGTAGCTACGAGCAGTACTTC.

This rearrangement joins TRBV20-1 to TRBJ2-1; D is perhaps TRBD1 or TRBD2 (5 bases each). The germline V gene has CDR1 DFQATT and CDR2 SNEGSKA (reference sequence). V dropped 3 bases and J dropped 12 bases, with 12 bases sitting between them. The CDR3 spans 11 residues. CDR3 coding DNA: TGCAGTGCTAGTGAATATGGGGGGCAGTTCTTC. This gives the protein CSASEYGGQFF.

The chain links TRBV5-6 to TRBJ1-1; 7 bases fit TRBD1. The CDR3 sequence is 15 residues long. Germline CDR1 and CDR2: SGHDT and YYEEEE. With V trimmed by 3 bases and J by 5 bases, 10 bases remained unmatched. CDR3 coding DNA: TGTGCCAGCAGCTCCAACAGGGGATGGGGAACTGAAGCTTTCTTT. Its protein product is CASSSNRGWGTEAFF.

This clone occurred once. The chain has TRBV5-3 and TRBJ2-3; D is undetermined. TRBV5-3 belongs to the ORF category, with a function that is uncertain. V shed 2 bases and J shed 3 bases, with 7 bases lying between them. The CDR3 has 13 residues. CDR3: CARSFRFTDTQYF. In DNA, the CDR3 is TGTGCCAGAAGCTTCAGGTTTACAGATACGCAGTATTTT.

V gene TRBV11-2 combines with J gene TRBJ1-5; TRBD1 might be the D (5 bases). This CDR3 comprises 13 residues. Trimming removed 5 bases from V and 7 bases from J, with 12 bases in between. Germline V gene data show CDR1 as SGHAT and CDR2 as FQNNGV. The CDR3 DNA follows: TGTGCCAGCAGCAAGGGGAGGAACCAGCCCCAGCATTTT. Translated: CASSKGRNQPQHF.